This T cell receptor (beta chain) is from a study of ipilimumab plus nivolumab after autologous stem cell transplantation. Checkpoint therapy with ipilimumab 1 mg/kg began 14 to 28 days after transplant. Patients received nivolumab 3 mg/kg at weeks 1, 4, 7, 10, then fortnightly to week 26. With regard to this clone: What it binds is not known.

This table comes from immunoSEQ multiplex PCR, and its TCRdb copy is limited to in-frame clones, with some not included. The sample gives around 12,000 clones, around four fifths of which show up once; about 15% is in the top ten. Study findings and constraints: TCR repertoire, Treg phenotype and gut microbiota reportedly support more study of this approach.

The CDR3 has 17 residues. V dropped 1 base and J dropped 1 base, with 13 bases sitting between them. Germline lookup yields CDR1 LNHDA and CDR2 SQIVND (reference sequence). The chain couples TRBV19 to TRBJ2-2; D may match TRBD1 or TRBD2 (5 bases each). The source of this sequence is a male donor with diffuse large B-cell lymphoma. The input for sequencing was PBMCs, taken in a trial of ipilimumab plus nivolumab as post-transplant consolidation. CDR3 coding DNA: TGTGCCAGTAGTATAGTTAAGGGACGGAGGAACACCGGGGAGCTGTTTTTT. Its protein product is CASSIVKGRRNTGELFF.